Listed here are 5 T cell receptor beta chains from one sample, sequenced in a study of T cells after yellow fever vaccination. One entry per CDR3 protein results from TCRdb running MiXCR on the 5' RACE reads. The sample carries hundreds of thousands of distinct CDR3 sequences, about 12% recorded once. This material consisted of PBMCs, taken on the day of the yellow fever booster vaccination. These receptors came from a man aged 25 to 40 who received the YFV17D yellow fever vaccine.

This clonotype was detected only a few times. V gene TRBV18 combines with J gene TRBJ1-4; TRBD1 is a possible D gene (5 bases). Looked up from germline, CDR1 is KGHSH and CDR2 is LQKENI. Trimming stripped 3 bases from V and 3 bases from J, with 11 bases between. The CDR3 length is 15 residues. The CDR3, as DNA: TGTGCCAGCTCACCGCAGGGTTATGCTAATGAAAAACTGTTTTTT. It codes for CASSPQGYANEKLFF.

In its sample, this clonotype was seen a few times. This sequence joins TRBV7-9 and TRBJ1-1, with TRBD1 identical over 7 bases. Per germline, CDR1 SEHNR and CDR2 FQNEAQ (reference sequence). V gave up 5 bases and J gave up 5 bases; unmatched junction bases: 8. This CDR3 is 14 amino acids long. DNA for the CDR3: TGTGCCAGCAGCAGTGAACAGGGGAGGACTGAAGCTTTCTTT. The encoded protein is CASSSEQGRTEAFF.

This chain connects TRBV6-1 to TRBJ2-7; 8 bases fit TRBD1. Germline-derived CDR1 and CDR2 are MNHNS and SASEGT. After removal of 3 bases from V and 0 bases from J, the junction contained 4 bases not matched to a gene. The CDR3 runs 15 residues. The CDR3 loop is CASSDGQGPSYEQYF. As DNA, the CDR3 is TGTGCCAGCAGTGACGGACAGGGACCCTCCTACGAGCAGTACTTC.

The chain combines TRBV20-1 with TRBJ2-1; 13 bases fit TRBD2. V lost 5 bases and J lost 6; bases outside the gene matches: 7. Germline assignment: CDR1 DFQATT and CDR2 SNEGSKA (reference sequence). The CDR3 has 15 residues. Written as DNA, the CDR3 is TGCAGTGCTCCAAGGACTAGCGGGAGAGGCAATGAGCAGTTCTTC. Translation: CSAPRTSGRGNEQFF.

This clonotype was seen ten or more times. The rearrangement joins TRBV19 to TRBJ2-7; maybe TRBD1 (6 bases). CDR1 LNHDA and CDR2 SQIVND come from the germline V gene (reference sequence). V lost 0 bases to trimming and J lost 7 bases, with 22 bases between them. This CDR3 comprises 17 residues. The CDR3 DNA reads TGTGCCAGTAGTATAGAAGGGGGATATGGTGTCGCGTCTGAGCAGTACTTC. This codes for CASSIEGGYGVASEQYF. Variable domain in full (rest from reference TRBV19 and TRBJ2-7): DGGITQSPKYLFRKEGQNVTLSCEQNLNHDAMYWYRQDPGQGLRLIYYSQIVNDFQKGDIAEGYSVSREKKESFPLTVTSAQKNPTAFYLCASSIEGGYGVASEQYFGPGTRLTVT.